Given below is one TCR beta chain in context. Trimming took 4 bases from V and 8 from J, leaving 12 bases between them. The germline CDR1 and CDR2 sequences are MGHDK and SYGVNS. This CDR3 region has 14 residues. The data belong to a study of T cell responses to AZD1222 COVID-19 vaccine. Second-dose intervals near 4 or 12 weeks were combined. Sequencing used immunoSEQ multiplex PCR; TCRdb keeps in-frame clones, though not all of them. Among tens of thousands of clones, around 85% were seen once, and the ten largest hold 11%. This chain uses TRBV25-1 with TRBJ1-6; D is possibly TRBD1 (5 bases). The TCR originated in an adult who received the AZD1222 COVID-19 vaccine. The sample was peripheral blood, taken 28 days after the second AZD1222 dose. This CDR3 reads CASSAGREDSPLHF. The CDR3 region has the DNA TGTGCCAGCAGTGCGGGCAGGGAGGATTCACCCCTCCACTTT.